The 19 T cell receptor beta chains in this list originate from one sample, sequenced in a study of blood T cell repertoires in COVID-19. Sequencing was performed with immunoSEQ multiplex PCR; in TCRdb, only in-frame clones are kept and a portion is missing. The sample lists about 140,000 clones; 88% were seen once. The material sequenced was peripheral blood. The origin of the receptors is a man aged 50 or older with active or convalescent COVID-19.

V gene TRBV5-1 combines with J gene TRBJ2-1; 7 positions match TRBD1. The J segment lost 4 bases and the V segment lost 5 bases, leaving 9 bases of the junction unmatched. The CDR3 is made up of 15 amino acids. Germline CDR1 and CDR2: SGHRS and YFSETQ. The CDR3 nucleotides are TGCGCCAGCAGGGTTACAGGGGCGATTTACAATGAGCAGTTCTTC. As protein: CASRVTGAIYNEQFF. Combining the CDR3 with reference TRBV5-1 and TRBJ2-1 gives the whole variable domain KAGVTQTPRYLIKTRGQQVTLSCSPISGHRSVSWYQQTPGQGLQFLFEYFSETQRNKGNFPGRFSGRQFSNSRSEMNVSTLELGDSALYLCASRVTGAIYNEQFFGPGTRLTVL.

The V and J genes are TRBV27 and TRBJ1-5; no definite D call. This CDR3 is 13 amino acids long. V lost 6 bases and J 4 bases, leaving 10 bases between the germline ends. Germline V CDR1 and CDR2: MNHEY, SMNVEV (reference sequence). The CDR3 sequence is CASSQLRNQPQHF. The CDR3 nucleotides read TGTGCCAGCAGCCAACTAAGGAATCAGCCCCAGCATTTT.

This clone is a singleton in its sample. The chain employs TRBV11-2 and TRBJ1-2; no firm D call. This CDR3 is built from 13 residues. CDR1 is SGHAT, CDR2 FQNNGV, per germline. V shed 3 bases and J shed 7 bases, with 12 bases lying between them. Here the CDR3 DNA reads TGTGCCAGCAGCTTGGCGCGGGCGAGTGGCTACACCTTC. Its protein is CASSLARASGYTF.

The chain is built from TRBV28 and TRBJ2-7; 8 bases are a match to TRBD2. Germline V lookup: CDR1 MDHEN, CDR2 SYDVKM. Trimming cost V 2 bases and J 3 bases; bases outside gene matches: 6. The CDR3 is made up of 15 amino acids. This CDR3 is CASSLGPLAGYEQYF. Here the CDR3 DNA reads TGTGCCAGCAGTTTAGGGCCCCTAGCGGGCTACGAGCAGTACTTC.

The genes are TRBV19 and TRBJ2-1; TRBD2 matches at 16 bases. The trim removed 4 bases at V and 7 bases at J, leaving 7 bases unmatched. Germline lookup yields CDR1 LNHDA and CDR2 SQIVND (reference sequence). This CDR3 spans 17 amino acids. The CDR3 sequence: CASSKGTSGRARNEQFF. The CDR3 nucleotides are TGTGCCAGTAGTAAGGGGACTAGCGGGAGGGCCAGGAATGAGCAGTTCTTC.

J is TRBJ2-5 and V is TRBV5-5, with TRBD1 matching over 8 bases. The germline V gene has CDR1 SGHKS and CDR2 YYEKEE (reference sequence). The CDR3 contains 16 residues. With V trimmed by 2 bases and J by 2 bases, 8 bases remained unmatched. The CDR3 DNA follows: TGTGCCAGCAGCTTTAGGAGGACAGGGACACAAGAGACCCAGTACTTC. It is translated as CASSFRRTGTQETQYF.

The V call is TRBV5-1, the J call TRBJ1-1, with 8 bases lining up with TRBD1. Germline trimming cut 1 base from V and 0 bases from J; bases unmatched to any gene: 8. The CDR3 covers 17 residues. Germline V lookup: CDR1 SGHRS, CDR2 YFSETQ. CDR3 in amino acids: CASSLSQGAGMNTEAFF. CDR3 coding DNA: TGCGCCAGCAGCTTGTCGCAGGGGGCAGGGATGAACACTGAAGCTTTCTTT.

V usage is TRBV5-5 and J usage is TRBJ1-1; TRBD1 matches at 8 bases. Trimming took 1 base from V and 5 from J; bases not matched to a gene: 7. This CDR3 region has 15 residues. Germline V lookup: CDR1 SGHKS, CDR2 YYEKEE (reference sequence). CDR3 sequence (DNA): TGTGCCAGCAGCTTGTCTGGACAGGGATTAACTGAAGCTTTCTTT. Protein sequence: CASSLSGQGLTEAFF.

V is TRBV5-1 and J is TRBJ2-1; 11 bases fit TRBD1. Germline V CDR1 and CDR2: SGHRS, YFSETQ. This CDR3 has 15 amino acids. J was trimmed by 4 bases and V by 5 bases; bases with no gene match: 5. CDR3 bases: TGCGCCAGCAGTTCCGGGACAGGGGGATACAATGAGCAGTTCTTC. Translation gives CASSSGTGGYNEQFF.

The CDR3 DNA reads TGTGCCAGCAGTTTCGGCTTAGCGGGAGAGCAGTACTTC. As protein: CASSFGLAGEQYF. This chain joins TRBV27 and TRBJ2-7; 8 positions match TRBD2. CDR3 length: 13 amino acids. Losses at the gene ends were 3 bases for V and 7 bases for J; bases not matched to a gene: 5. The germline gives CDR1 MNHEY, CDR2 SMNVEV (reference sequence).

The chain couples TRBV6-6 to TRBJ2-1, with D possibly matching TRBD2 (6 bases). Trimming shortened V by 0 bases and J by 7 bases, and 16 bases separated the two germline ends. This CDR3 comprises 16 residues. Germline CDR1 and CDR2: MNHNY and SVGAGI (reference sequence). The CDR3 DNA sequence: TGTGCCAGCAGTTACTCCGGGGGTCCACTTACAAATGAGCAGTTCTTC. This translates into CASSYSGGPLTNEQFF.

The chain uses TRBV7-3 and TRBJ2-4, with 8 bases lining up with TRBD1. V lost 5 bases, J lost 4 bases, and 10 bases stayed unmatched. Germline lookup yields CDR1 SGHTA and CDR2 FQGTGA. This CDR3 comprises 16 residues. The CDR3 loop reads CASSPEQGQVKNIQYF. The CDR3 DNA reads TGTGCCAGCAGCCCCGAACAGGGACAGGTAAAAAACATTCAGTACTTC.

The chain employs TRBV27 and TRBJ2-7; D uncertain. Per germline, CDR1 MNHEY and CDR2 SMNVEV (reference sequence). The ends were cut back, 5 bases at V and 1 base at J, with 12 bases in the middle. CDR3 length equals 14 residues. DNA of the CDR3: TGTGCCAGCAGTCTCCGCGCTAAATCCTACGAGCAGTACTTC. As protein: CASSLRAKSYEQYF.

The chain is built from TRBV28 and TRBJ2-2; 7 bases map to TRBD2. The CDR3 is 16 residues long. Germline trimming cut 2 bases from V and 5 bases from J; bases unmatched to any gene: 8. The V gene's germline CDR1 is MDHEN and CDR2 SYDVKM. CDR3 in amino acids: CASSLSGVFRTGELFF. For the CDR3, the DNA is TGTGCCAGCAGTTTAAGCGGGGTTTTCAGGACCGGGGAGCTGTTTTTT.

This chain connects TRBV12-3 or TRBV12-4 to TRBJ2-1; possible D gene TRBD2, 6 bases. This CDR3 contains 12 residues. V lost 6 bases, J lost 8 bases, and 11 bases lay in between. The CDR3 region is CASSLRDDEQFF. CDR3 DNA: TGTGCCAGCAGCTTGCGGGACGATGAGCAGTTCTTC.

The genes are TRBV6-5 and TRBJ2-2; D is possibly TRBD1 (6 bases). V lost 4 bases and J lost 5, with 17 bases in between. CDR1 and CDR2 from the germline V gene are MNHEY and SVGAGI. The CDR3 has 16 amino acids. This CDR3 is CASSSPRGPRTGELFF. CDR3 DNA: TGTGCCAGCAGTTCGCCCAGGGGCCCCCGGACCGGGGAGCTGTTTTTT.

The count of this clone is one. The V and J genes are TRBV4-1 and TRBJ2-7; perhaps TRBD1 as D (5 bases). The CDR3 sequence is 15 residues long. The V gene's germline CDR1 is MGHRA and CDR2 YSYEKL. V lost 0 bases and J lost 2, with 11 bases in between. CDR3 amino acids: CASSQEETGTYEQYF. As DNA, the CDR3 is TGCGCCAGCAGCCAAGAAGAAACAGGTACCTACGAGCAGTACTTC.

The V and J genes are TRBV6-5 and TRBJ2-7; TRBD2 might be the D (6 bases). CDR1 and CDR2 (germline): MNHEY, SVGAGI. V was shortened by 6 bases and J by 4 bases, with 10 bases between the two germline ends. This CDR3 region has 12 residues. The CDR3 protein is CASRASDYEQYF. The CDR3 coding sequence is TGTGCCAGCAGAGCTAGCGATTACGAGCAGTACTTC.

In its sample, this clone was seen once. The V call is TRBV19, the J call TRBJ2-7, with TRBD2 matching 8 bases. CDR1 is LNHDA and CDR2 is SQIVND in the germline V gene (reference sequence). The CDR3 has 17 residues. After removal of 1 base from V and 6 bases from J, the junction contained 14 bases not matched to a gene. The CDR3 loop is CASSIAGSGSALFEQYF. The CDR3 DNA follows: TGTGCCAGTAGTATAGCCGGGAGCGGGAGCGCCCTATTCGAGCAGTACTTC.